The 16 T cell receptor beta chains presented below share a single source sample, sequenced in a study of Ad26.COV2.S vaccination and SARS-CoV-2 variants. Generated by immunoSEQ multiplex PCR, the TCRdb table keeps only in-frame clones and is missing some. The sample shows some 480,000 clones, approximately 88% of them seen only once. Treatment described: 15 to 20 received Ad26.COV2.S at low or high dose, single or two shots; about five received placebo; per-sample allocation not given. Day 63 after the first vaccine or placebo injection was the time point for sampling. The sequencing here drew on peripheral blood, taken in a trial of Ad26.COV2.S vaccine versus placebo. These receptors came from a person aged 18-65 years who received the Ad26.COV2.S COVID-19 vaccine or a placebo.

The V gene is TRBV27, the J gene TRBJ1-1; D not certain. V lost 8 bases and J 5 bases, leaving 18 bases between the germline ends. Germline V gives CDR1 MNHEY, CDR2 SMNVEV (reference sequence). The length of the CDR3 is 14 residues. CDR3 sequence (DNA): TGTGCCAGCCGTCCGGGGTATACTAAGACTGAAGCTTTCTTT. It translates to CASRPGYTKTEAFF.

This clone has only one observation. V is TRBV6-1 and J is TRBJ1-5; D unresolved. CDR3 length: 14 residues. Germline V gene sequence: CDR1 MNHNS, CDR2 SASEGT. V was pared by 0 bases and J by 4 bases, with 7 bases between. Here the CDR3 DNA reads TGTGCCAGCAGTGAAGCGGGAAAAAATCAGCCCCAGCATTTT. Protein sequence: CASSEAGKNQPQHF.

This clone has only one observation. V is TRBV5-8 and J is TRBJ2-1; D is ambiguous. Germline V lookup: CDR1 SGHTS, CDR2 YDEGEE. The ends were cut back, 0 bases at V and 0 bases at J, with 13 bases in the middle. This CDR3 contains 17 residues. This chain's CDR3 is CASSLAEKRSSYNEQFF. Written as DNA, the CDR3 is TGTGCCAGCAGCTTGGCCGAAAAAAGGAGCTCCTACAATGAGCAGTTCTTC.

A remark on this clone: Different DNA sequences within this sample yield the same CDR3. The chain is built from TRBV2 and TRBJ2-7, with D perhaps TRBD2 (6 bases). Trimming left V 6 bases short and J 1 base short, with 7 bases between. Germline lookup yields CDR1 SNHLY and CDR2 FYNNEI. The length of the CDR3 is 12 residues. CDR3: CASRGGSYEQYF. The CDR3 region has the DNA TGTGCCAGCAGGGGGGGATCCTACGAGCAGTACTTC.

This clone was seen a handful of times. The rearrangement uses TRBV2 and TRBJ1-3, with unresolved D. This CDR3 region has 13 residues. Per the germline V gene, CDR1 is SNHLY and CDR2 is FYNNEI. Trimming pared 11 bases from V and 2 bases from J, leaving 13 bases between. The CDR3 reads CALGINPGNTIYF. CDR3 nucleotides: TGTGCCCTCGGGATAAATCCTGGAAACACCATATATTTT.

This clone was seen a single time. The chain is built from TRBV2 and TRBJ2-7, with D maybe TRBD2 (5 bases). V gave up 6 bases and J gave up 9 bases, with 15 bases separating them. CDR3 size: 12 residues. CDR1 and CDR2 (germline): SNHLY, FYNNEI. For the CDR3, the DNA is TGTGCCAGCAGAGCTACTAGGCACGGGCAGTACTTC. Translation: CASRATRHGQYF.

The chain carries TRBV5-1 and TRBJ2-7, with 7 bases matching TRBD1. V shed 2 bases, J shed 4 bases, and the junction held 6 bases outside the gene matches. Germline-derived CDR1 and CDR2 are SGHRS and YFSETQ. This CDR3 is built from 14 residues. CDR3 DNA: TGCGCCAGCAGCTTCCAGACAGGGAATTACGAGCAGTACTTC. Translation gives CASSFQTGNYEQYF.

The chain combines TRBV6-5 with TRBJ2-7, with D perhaps given as TRBD1 or TRBD2 (6 bases each). Germline CDR1 MNHEY, CDR2 SVGAGI. The CDR3 runs 12 residues. Trimming shortened V by 7 bases and J by 1 base, and 8 bases separated the two germline ends. The CDR3 DNA reads as TGTGCCAGCAAAGGGGGGTCCTACGAGCAGTACTTC. It specifies CASKGGSYEQYF.

With regard to this clone: The sample carries other DNA sequences with the same CDR3. The CDR3 sequence is CASSLQGSYEQYF. The CDR3 bases are TGTGCCAGCAGTTTGCAGGGTTCCTACGAGCAGTACTTC. The V and J genes are TRBV12-3 or TRBV12-4 and TRBJ2-7; D possibly corresponds to TRBD1 (5 bases). Trimming shortened V by 3 bases and J by 1 base, and 7 bases separated the two germline ends. This CDR3 contains 13 residues.

The chain combines TRBV4-3 with TRBJ1-5; no clear D. V lost 0 bases, J lost 3 bases, and 9 bases lay in between. CDR3 length: 15 amino acids. Germline CDR1 is LGHNA and CDR2 is YSLEER. As DNA, the CDR3 is TGCGCCAGCAGCCAAGAGAACGGCTACAATCAGCCCCAGCATTTT. Translation gives CASSQENGYNQPQHF.

This clone has a handful of counts. This chain uses TRBV6-6 with TRBJ2-7; D is perhaps TRBD1 (5 bases). V lost 7 bases, J lost 0 bases, and 10 bases lay in between. This CDR3 contains 13 residues. CDR1 is MNHNY, CDR2 SVGAGI, per germline (reference sequence). The CDR3 spells CASKGSLSYEQYF. The DNA for the CDR3 is TGTGCCAGCAAGGGGTCCCTCTCCTACGAGCAGTACTTC.

The chain has TRBV16 and TRBJ1-6; possible D gene TRBD1, 5 bases. Germline CDR1 and CDR2: KGHSY and FQNENV. This CDR3 region has 15 residues. Trimming removed 2 bases from V and 6 bases from J, with 11 bases in between. For the CDR3, the DNA is TGTGCCAGCAGCCAAGGATCAGGGAGTAATTCACCCCTCCACTTT. Translation gives CASSQGSGSNSPLHF.

The sample holds a few counts of this clone. The chain uses TRBV11-3 and TRBJ1-1; D is unclear. V lost 3 bases and J 1 base, leaving 6 bases between the germline ends. The CDR3 sequence is 13 residues long. Germline V CDR1 and CDR2: SGHNT, YENEEA. The CDR3: CASSFTQNTEAFF. CDR3 sequence (DNA): TGTGCCAGCAGCTTTACACAGAACACTGAAGCTTTCTTT.

This chain connects TRBV19 to TRBJ2-5, with 14 bases aligning to TRBD2. The J segment lost 2 bases and the V segment lost 5 bases, leaving 13 bases of the junction unmatched. From germline, CDR1 is LNHDA and CDR2 SQIVND (reference sequence). The CDR3 sequence is 19 residues long. CDR3 loop: CASSVTGTSGSRRQETQYF. The CDR3 nucleotides are TGTGCCAGTAGTGTAACCGGGACTAGCGGGAGCCGCCGTCAAGAGACCCAGTACTTC.

The chain uses TRBV15 and TRBJ2-1; possibly TRBD2 for D (6 bases). The CDR3 contains 18 residues. Per germline, CDR1 LNHNV and CDR2 YYDKDF (reference sequence). Trimming stripped 5 bases from V and 2 bases from J, with 22 bases between. This CDR3 reads CATSSRVGGATTYNEQFF. For the CDR3, the DNA is TGTGCCACCAGCTCCCGAGTGGGGGGAGCGACTACCTACAATGAGCAGTTCTTC.

The chain is built from TRBV12-3 or TRBV12-4 and TRBJ2-7; tentatively, D is TRBD1 (6 bases). The CDR3 length is 12 residues. V was shortened by 8 bases and J by 4 bases, with 12 bases between the two germline ends. The CDR3 nucleotides read TGTGCCAGCGGGCCAGGGGAATACGAGCAGTACTTC. It specifies CASGPGEYEQYF.